These 5 T cell receptor beta chains share one sample of origin, sequenced in a study of T cells after yellow fever vaccination. TCRdb re-derived calls from the 5' RACE reads in MiXCR, one entry per CDR3 protein. The sample has around 120,000 distinct CDR3 sequences; roughly 7.9% are singletons. This sample comprised CD4+ T cells sorted from PBMCs, obtained roughly 46 days after the first yellow fever vaccination. Receptors were obtained from a man aged 18 to 30 who received the YFV17D yellow fever vaccine.

This clonotype appeared many times. The gene calls are TRBV28 and TRBJ2-3; D is unclear. V was clipped by 3 bases and J by 2 bases, with 9 bases between them. The CDR3 totals 14 residues. Germline V CDR1 and CDR2: MDHEN, SYDVKM. The CDR3 region has the DNA TGTGCCAGCAGTTTTGGATTGGACACAGATACGCAGTATTTT. Translated: CASSFGLDTDTQYF.

Ten or more counts support this clonotype. The chain couples TRBV10-3 to TRBJ2-7; maybe TRBD1 (5 bases). In germline, CDR1 is ENHRY, CDR2 SYGVKD. V lost 2 bases and J 2 bases, leaving 7 bases between the germline ends. The CDR3 totals 13 residues. The CDR3 is CAISEVRAYEQYF. In nucleotides, the CDR3 is TGTGCCATCAGTGAGGTCAGGGCCTACGAGCAGTACTTC.

This clonotype showed up many times. V gene TRBV4-3 combines with J gene TRBJ2-5; 7 bases fit TRBD2. Trimming at V came to 1 base and at J to 0 bases, leaving 8 bases not matched to a gene. The CDR3 spans 17 residues. Germline values: CDR1 LGHNA, CDR2 YSLEER. The CDR3, as DNA: TGCGCCAGCAGCCAAGTGGAAGCGGGATCGTACCAAGAGACCCAGTACTTC. This translates into CASSQVEAGSYQETQYF.

This clonotype was seen ten or more times. The V and J genes are TRBV7-2 and TRBJ2-5, with 8 bases fitting TRBD1. This CDR3 contains 15 residues. The ends lost 5 bases at V and 5 bases at J; junction bases unmatched: 10. CDR1 and CDR2 from the germline V gene are SGHTA and FQGNSA. The CDR3 sequence is CASSKTRQGRETQYF. As DNA, the CDR3 is TGTGCCAGCAGCAAAACCCGACAGGGGCGGGAGACCCAGTACTTC. The full variable domain, with the rest looked up from reference TRBV7-2 and TRBJ2-5, is GAGVSQSPSNKVTEKGKDVELRCDPISGHTALYWYRQSLGQGLEFLIYFQGNSAPDKSGLPSDRFSAERTGGSVSTLTIQRTQQEDSAVYLCASSKTRQGRETQYFGPGTRLLVL.

This clonotype has at least ten counts. The gene calls are TRBV7-9 and TRBJ2-5; D gene uncertain. V lost 5 bases and J lost 5, with 15 bases in between. The CDR3 has 14 amino acids. The germline V gene encodes CDR1 SEHNR and CDR2 FQNEAQ (reference sequence). CDR3 residues: CASSPLGLRETQYF. DNA of the CDR3: TGTGCCAGCAGCCCCCTGGGCCTGAGGGAGACCCAGTACTTC.